A selection of T cell receptor beta chains follows, all from one sample in a study of a mutant IDH1 vaccine in newly diagnosed glioma. Here immunoSEQ multiplex PCR was the method, and the copy in TCRdb shows in-frame clones only, minus some. The data hold 20,000 to 25,000 clones, with under 80% observed a single time. These TCRs' antigens remain unknown. The sample in question was peripheral blood mononuclear cells (PBMCs), obtained from a glioma patient whose treatment included an IDH1 peptide vaccine. The receptors were sampled from a man aged 18 to 29 with glioma. Some clones in this sample may be carry-over from other donors' samples. The CDR3 runs from the conserved cysteine through the conserved F or W. Each record gives: D gene, J gene, V gene, clone size, CDR3 DNA, CDR3 protein. D genes are given only for firm matches. Part of the rows lack a size; the others show once, few, many or a class for expanded clones.

TRBD1	TRBJ1-1	TRBV5-1	.	TGCGCCAGCAGCTTGGGAACAGGGGGGAACACTGAAGCTTTCTTT	CASSLGTGGNTEAFF
.	TRBJ2-5	TRBV29-1	.	TGCAGCGTTGAAGGAGGTCGATGGGGTACGGAGACCCAGTACTTC	CSVEGGRWGTETQYF
TRBD2	TRBJ2-5	TRBV4-2	.	TGTGCCAGCAGCCATGGACTAGCGGGACGTAAAGAGACCCAGTACTTC	CASSHGLAGRKETQYF
TRBD1	TRBJ1-2	TRBV7-2	.	TGTGCCAGCAGCACAGGGGAGGGCTATGGCTACACCTTC	CASSTGEGYGYTF
.	TRBJ2-7	TRBV11-1	.	TGTGCCAGCAGCTCGTCTTCCGGGACGGTGGCCTCCTACGAGCAGTACTTC	CASSSSSGTVASYEQYF
.	TRBJ1-2	TRBV7-2	once	TGTGCCAGCCAAAACCCCGGGTCCTCCCCTCTATATGGCTACACCTTC	CASQNPGSSPLYGYTF
.	TRBJ1-1	TRBV18	once	TGTGCCAGCTCACCCTTAAGGGGGACCCCTGAAGCTTTCTTT	CASSPLRGTPEAFF
.	TRBJ2-7	TRBV7-7	.	TGTGCTAGCAGCTCAGAGCCGGGATCCTACGAGCAGTACTTC	CASSSEPGSYEQYF
.	TRBJ2-7	TRBV19	few	TGTGCCAGTAGTCTGGCTGCGACCTACGAGCAGTACTTC	CASSLAATYEQYF
.	TRBJ2-1	TRBV30	.	TGTGCCTGGGGTGAAAACAATGAGCAGTTCTTC	CAWGENNEQFF
.	TRBJ2-3	TRBV7-2	.	TGTGCTATCGGGGCGCAGCACGATACGCAGTATTTT	CAIGAQHDTQYF
TRBD2	TRBJ2-2	TRBV19	few	TGTGCCAGTAGTATAACTAGCGGGAGATTAGCCGGGGAGCTGTTTTTT	CASSITSGRLAGELFF
.	TRBJ1-5	TRBV30	.	TGTGCCTGCTCAGGGAACCCCAATCAGCCCCAGCATTTT	CACSGNPNQPQHF
.	TRBJ2-7	TRBV7-9	.	TGTGCCAGCAGCTTATTCCACGAGCAGTACTTC	CASSLFHEQYF
.	TRBJ2-7	TRBV20-1	.	TGCAGTGTAGTGCGGACCTACGAGCAGTACTTC	CSVVRTYEQYF
TRBD1	TRBJ2-5	TRBV7-7	.	TGTGCTAGCAGCAATGGACAGGGGGGAGAGACCCAGTACTTC	CASSNGQGGETQYF
.	TRBJ1-5	TRBV19	.	TGTGCCAGTAGTATGTACCAGGGCAATCAGCCCCAGCATTTT	CASSMYQGNQPQHF
.	TRBJ2-7	TRBV27	few	TGTGCCAGCAGTTTATCCCTCTCCTACGAGCAGTACTTC	CASSLSLSYEQYF
.	TRBJ1-6	TRBV10-3	.	TGTGCCATCAGTGAGGCCCAAAATTCACCCCTCCACTTT	CAISEAQNSPLHF
.	TRBJ1-6	TRBV7-9	few	TGTGCCAGCAGCTCCGACAAGGCGGTCCACTTT	CASSSDKAVHF
TRBD1	TRBJ1-4	TRBV4-2	.	TGTGCCAGCAGGACCGAAAGTCTGGGACAGGGAAATGAAAAACTGTTTTTT	CASRTESLGQGNEKLFF
TRBD1	TRBJ1-1	TRBV27	.	TGTGCCAGCAGTTTCACCGTCAGGGGGCAGAACACTGAAGCTTTCTTT	CASSFTVRGQNTEAFF
TRBD1	TRBJ1-1	TRBV7-3	.	TGTGCCAGCAGCTTAACAGCGGGGACAGGGGGCTTAGTGAGGTACACTGAAGCTTTCTTT	CASSLTAGTGGLVRYTEAFF
.	TRBJ1-2	TRBV5-6	.	TGTGCCAGCGAGTTTCACCAGGGGAGTGGCTACACCTTC	CASEFHQGSGYTF
.	TRBJ2-1	TRBV19	few	TGTGCCAGTAGTATAGTGGGACAGAGGAGGGGCAATGAGCAGTTCTTC	CASSIVGQRRGNEQFF
TRBD1	TRBJ1-2	TRBV6-5	.	TGTGCCAGCATTTCGACAGGGCCCACTAACTATGGCTACACCTTC	CASISTGPTNYGYTF
.	TRBJ1-1	TRBV9	.	TGTGCCAGCAGCGTAATGATGAACACTGAAGCTTTCTTT	CASSVMMNTEAFF
.	TRBJ1-2	TRBV10-3	.	TGTGCCATCAGTGATCGGCTGGGGGATGGCTACACCTTC	CAISDRLGDGYTF
.	TRBJ2-7	TRBV7-9	few	TGTGCCAGCAGCTTAGCCCAGGGAACGGGCCAGTACTTC	CASSLAQGTGQYF